A selection of T cell receptor beta chains follows, all from one sample in a study of shared clonotypes between healthy human individuals. Libraries were prepared by immunoSEQ multiplex PCR; TCRdb keeps only in-frame clonotypes and omits some of them. This sample has about 1.4 million clones, with roughly 96% found just once. Sequencing was performed on naive CD4+ T cells sorted from blood. The receptors shown here come from a young man in good health. CDR3s include the opening cysteine and the closing phenylalanine or tryptophan. D genes are given only for firm matches. Expanded clones are given a class, and other clones once, few, many or no size at all.

-,TRBJ2-3,TRBV7-9,-,TGTGCCAGCAGCCAACCTAGGGGCGGAACCAGCACAGATACGCAGTATTTT,CASSQPRGGTSTDTQYF
-,TRBJ1-1,TRBV7-8,-,TGTGCCAGCAGCTTAGCCAACATCCCTAACACTGAAGCTTTCTTT,CASSLANIPNTEAFF
-,TRBJ1-1,TRBV7-8,once,TGTGCCAGCAGCTTAAACCCGGGGCCGAACACTGAAGCTTTCTTT,CASSLNPGPNTEAFF
-,TRBJ2-3,TRBV5-1,-,TGCGCCAGCAGCTTGGACGGGAGCGCAGATACGCAGTATTTT,CASSLDGSADTQYF
-,TRBJ2-7,TRBV28,-,TGTGCCAGCAGCCGGGACAATATTCCCTACGAGCAGTACTTC,CASSRDNIPYEQYF
-,TRBJ1-4,TRBV30,-,TGTGCCTGGGACCGAGGGGCACCCGAAAAACTGTTTTTT,CAWDRGAPEKLFF
-,TRBJ2-1,TRBV2,-,TGTGCCAGCCGCCCTGGATCATACGATGAGCAGTTCTTC,CASRPGSYDEQFF
-,TRBJ1-1,TRBV5-1,once,TGCGCCAGCACCGAGACCGGGCAGGCCACTGAAGCTTTCTTT,CASTETGQATEAFF
TRBD1,TRBJ1-1,TRBV11-2,-,TGTGCCAGCAGCTTCCGGACAGGGGGCGACGGTACTGAAGCTTTCTTT,CASSFRTGGDGTEAFF
-,TRBJ2-1,TRBV28,-,TGTGCCAGCAGCCCTCGAACTTGGAATTCCAGGGGACCCTACAATGAGCAGTTCTTC,CASSPRTWNSRGPYNEQFF
-,TRBJ2-5,TRBV5-5,-,TGTGCCAGCAGCTTGGGGGACGTCGGGGAGACCCAGTACTTC,CASSLGDVGETQYF
-,TRBJ2-5,TRBV5-1,-,TGCGCCAGCAGCTTGGTGGGGGCAGGCGAGACCCAGTACTTC,CASSLVGAGETQYF
-,TRBJ1-4,TRBV7-9,-,TGTGCCAGTAGTCCCGGTGGTGAAAAACTGTTTTTT,CASSPGGEKLFF
TRBD2,TRBJ2-7,TRBV7-2,-,TGTGCCAGCAGCTTAGTAGGGACTAGCGGGAGACGCGAGCAGTACTTC,CASSLVGTSGRREQYF
-,TRBJ2-5,TRBV7-9,-,TGTGCCAGCAGCTTAGGGAGGGGGCAGTACTTC,CASSLGRGQYF
-,TRBJ1-1,TRBV5-8,few,TGTGCCAGCAGCTCGGGGGTCAGGGTGGGAGCTGAAGCTTTCTTT,CASSSGVRVGAEAFF
-,TRBJ1-5,TRBV16,-,TGTGCCAGCAGCCAATCAGACAGGCCCCAGCATTTT,CASSQSDRPQHF
TRBD1,TRBJ2-3,TRBV7-2,-,TGTGCCAGCAGCCAGCCGGGACAGGGCCCAGATACGCAGTATTTT,CASSQPGQGPDTQYF
-,TRBJ1-1,TRBV6-5,-,TGTGCCAGCAGTGGTCGTGGCAGGGGTAACACTGAAGCTTTCTTT,CASSGRGRGNTEAFF
-,TRBJ2-7,TRBV7-9,-,TGTGCCAGCAGCTTAGATAGCGGCAACTCCTACGAGCAGTACTTC,CASSLDSGNSYEQYF
-,TRBJ2-3,TRBV21-1,-,TGTGCAGACCCAGAACGGACTAGCACAGATACGCAGTATTTT,CADPERTSTDTQYF
-,TRBJ1-4,TRBV5-6,-,TGTGCCAGCAGCTTGCAAGGAGGGCAGGGTCGGTTTTTT,CASSLQGGQGRFF
-,TRBJ2-7,TRBV11-2,-,TGTGCCAGCAGCTTAGCAGCCACCTACGAGCAGTACTTC,CASSLAATYEQYF
TRBD2,TRBJ2-2,TRBV27,-,TGTGCCAGCAGTTTTGGGGGGGTTGGCAGCAACACCGGGGAGCTGTTTTTT,CASSFGGVGSNTGELFF
TRBD1,TRBJ2-2,TRBV2,-,TGTGCCAGCGGTGCCGGGACAGGGAATCGGAACACCGGGGAGCTGTTTTTT,CASGAGTGNRNTGELFF
-,TRBJ2-1,TRBV18,once,TGTGCCAGCTCACCACTTTCGGGAGTCTACAATGAGCAGTTCTTC,CASSPLSGVYNEQFF
-,TRBJ2-7,TRBV19,-,TGTGCCAGTAGTATTGGTGCGGGATCCTACGAGCAGTACTTC,CASSIGAGSYEQYF
-,TRBJ2-2,TRBV27,-,TGTGCCAGCAGTTTATATGCAGGGAGCCCGAACACCGGGGAGCTGTTTTTT,CASSLYAGSPNTGELFF
-,TRBJ1-2,TRBV28,-,TGTGCCAGCATGGCGGGGAACTATGGCTACACCTTC,CASMAGNYGYTF
-,TRBJ2-7,TRBV6-6,-,TGTGCCAGCAGTTGGCAGGTTAGCTCCTACGAGCAGTACTTC,CASSWQVSSYEQYF
TRBD2,TRBJ2-5,TRBV28,-,TGTGCCAGCAGTTTATGGACTAGCGGGAGGGCCGCACAAGAGACCCAGTACTTC,CASSLWTSGRAAQETQYF
-,TRBJ2-7,TRBV27,-,TGTGCCAGCAGACGCCCAGACAGGACCTACGAGCAGTACTTC,CASRRPDRTYEQYF
TRBD2,TRBJ2-7,TRBV6-1,-,TGTGCCAGCAGTGAAACTAGCGGGATATCCTACGAGCAGTACTTC,CASSETSGISYEQYF
-,TRBJ2-3,TRBV2,-,TGTGCCAGCACCTACTCAGATACGCAGTATTTT,CASTYSDTQYF
-,TRBJ1-1,TRBV14,once,TGTGCCAGCAGCTCCCCCGGGCAGGGGCGGAACACTGAAGCTTTCTTT,CASSSPGQGRNTEAFF
-,TRBJ1-2,TRBV9,-,TGTGCCAGCAGCATGGGACCGTTCAAATATGGCTACACCTTC,CASSMGPFKYGYTF
TRBD2,TRBJ2-1,TRBV5-6,-,TGTGCCAGCAGCTTGTTATCGGGAGGGTCCAATGAGCAGTTCTTC,CASSLLSGGSNEQFF
-,TRBJ1-5,TRBV5-6,-,TGTGCCAGCAGCTGGACACCCGGCAGCAATCAGCCCCAGCATTTT,CASSWTPGSNQPQHF
TRBD2,TRBJ2-2,TRBV9,-,TGTGCCAGCAGCGTTAGCGGGAGAGCTCACACCGGGGAGCTGTTTTTT,CASSVSGRAHTGELFF
TRBD2,TRBJ2-4,TRBV6-4,-,TGTGCCAGCAGCCCTACTAGCGGGAGCCGAAGGCGAACCAAAAACATTCAGTACTTC,CASSPTSGSRRRTKNIQYF
-,TRBJ2-7,TRBV5-1,-,TGCGCCAGCAACCCTTTGAGCTCCTACGAGCAGTACTTC,CASNPLSSYEQYF
-,TRBJ1-3,TRBV19,-,TGTGCCAGTAGTATAACAGGGTCTGGAAACACCATATATTTT,CASSITGSGNTIYF
-,TRBJ1-5,TRBV19,-,TGTGCCAGTAGTATGCGACCGATACAGGTGGGGGCTCAGCCCCAGCATTTT,CASSMRPIQVGAQPQHF
TRBD1,TRBJ2-2,TRBV10-3,-,TGTGCCATCAACCCCGGGACAGCTAACACCGGGGAGCTGTTTTTT,CAINPGTANTGELFF
TRBD2,TRBJ2-7,TRBV19,-,TGTGCCAGTAGTAGGACAGGGTGGACTAGCGGGAGCTCCTACGAGCAGTACTTC,CASSRTGWTSGSSYEQYF
TRBD1,TRBJ2-3,TRBV18,-,TGTGCCAGCTCACCACTCCCAACGGGACAGGGGACAGATACGCAGTATTTT,CASSPLPTGQGTDTQYF
-,TRBJ2-7,TRBV27,-,TGTGCCAGCAGTTTTGGGGAGCAGGGGGAGCAGTACTTC,CASSFGEQGEQYF
-,TRBJ2-7,TRBV6-1,-,TGTGCCAGCAGTGAAAGAGTTAAAGGTCGTCTAGTCTCCTACGAGCAGTACTTC,CASSERVKGRLVSYEQYF
-,TRBJ2-1,TRBV11-2,-,TGTGCCAGCAGCTCTAGCGCGGACAGACTCGACTACAATGAGCAGTTCTTC,CASSSSADRLDYNEQFF
TRBD1,TRBJ1-5,TRBV28,-,TGTGCCAGCAGAGCAGAGACAGGGAGGGGAGATCAGCCCCAGCATTTT,CASRAETGRGDQPQHF
TRBD1,TRBJ1-2,TRBV10-3,-,TGTGCCATCAGCGCACAGGGGGGTTATGGCTACACCTTC,CAISAQGGYGYTF
-,TRBJ1-2,TRBV5-4,-,TGTGCCAGCAGCTTGGAGGGGGGGGACGGCTACACCTTC,CASSLEGGDGYTF